The clone carrying this T cell receptor (beta chain) was detected only a few times. TRB rearrangements spanning V, D and J were amplified using mixed TRB-A/B primers. Each CDR3 protein gets one entry after TCRdb re-called the multiplex PCR reads with MiXCR. The table lists more than 9,000 distinct CDR3 sequences, about 40% of them singletons. The data are from a study of T cell repertoires in aging, cancer and after chemotherapy. Peripheral blood genomic DNA, not sorted cells or RNA, was the template. Looked up from germline, CDR1 is MNHEY and CDR2 is SVGAGI. CDR3 size: 13 residues. Trimming shortened V by 9 bases and J by 3 bases, and 12 bases separated the two germline ends.

The source is a human donor in good health. The rearrangement links TRBV6-5 to TRBJ1-3; D might be TRBD1 (6 bases). Specimen: blood. In DNA, the CDR3 is TGTGCCAGTACCAGGGGCCATGGAAACACCATATATTTT. Its translation is CASTRGHGNTIYF.